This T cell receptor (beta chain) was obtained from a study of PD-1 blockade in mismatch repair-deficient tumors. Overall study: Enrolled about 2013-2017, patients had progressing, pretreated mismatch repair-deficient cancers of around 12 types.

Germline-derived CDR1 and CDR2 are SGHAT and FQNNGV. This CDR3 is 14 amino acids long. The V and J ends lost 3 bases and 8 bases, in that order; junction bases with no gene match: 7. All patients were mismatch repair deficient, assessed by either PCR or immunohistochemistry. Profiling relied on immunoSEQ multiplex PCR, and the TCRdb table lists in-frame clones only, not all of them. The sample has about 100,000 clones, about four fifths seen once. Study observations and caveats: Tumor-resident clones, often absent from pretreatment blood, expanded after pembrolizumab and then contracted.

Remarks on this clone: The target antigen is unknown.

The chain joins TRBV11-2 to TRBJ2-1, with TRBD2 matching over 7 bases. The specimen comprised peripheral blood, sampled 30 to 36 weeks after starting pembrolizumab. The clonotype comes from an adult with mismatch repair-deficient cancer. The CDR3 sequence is CASSLGLPEDEQFF. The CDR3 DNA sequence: TGTGCCAGCAGCTTGGGACTACCAGAGGATGAGCAGTTCTTC.